The 21 T cell receptor beta chains in this list originate from one sample, sequenced in a study of CD8 T cells in Susac syndrome. RNA, at about 0.45 to 1 ug, was reverse transcribed with random hexamers. TCRdb passed the immunoSEQ multiplex PCR reads through MiXCR, listing each CDR3 protein once. The repertoire consists of approximately 220,000 distinct CDR3 sequences, with 80% to 95% occurring once and the leading ten covering around 0.15%. Sequences were obtained from CD8+ T cells from PBMCs. The receptor source for this set is a human donor with multiple sclerosis.

This rearrangement joins TRBV6-2 or TRBV6-3 to TRBJ2-2; 12 bases fit TRBD2. V lost 3 bases and J lost 3; bases outside the gene matches: 2. The CDR3 contains 16 residues. From germline, CDR1 is MNHEY and CDR2 SVGEGT. The CDR3 sequence is CASSYGLAGYTGELFF. The DNA of the CDR3 is TGTGCCAGCAGTTATGGACTAGCGGGATACACCGGGGAGCTGTTTTTT.

This chain connects TRBV4-3 to TRBJ2-3; 10 nucleotides match TRBD2. The CDR3 spans 21 residues. V dropped 4 bases and J dropped 1; count of bases not matched to a gene: 20. CDR1 and CDR2 from the germline V gene are LGHNA and YSLEER. The CDR3: CASSRLTMIAGGPSGTDTQYF. CDR3 coding DNA: TGCGCCAGCAGCCGCCTAACAATGATAGCGGGAGGCCCGTCAGGCACAGATACGCAGTATTTT.

This clonotype has just a few counts. V gene TRBV4-1 combines with J gene TRBJ2-7; D tentatively reads TRBD1 or TRBD2 (5 bases each). V lost 4 bases and J 4 bases, leaving 29 bases between the germline ends. The length of the CDR3 is 19 residues. Germline CDR1 and CDR2: MGHRA and YSYEKL. The CDR3 region has the DNA TGCGCCAGCAGCCTGCTCTTAGGTCCGGGACCGACGACGTTATACGAGCAGTACTTC. This translates into CASSLLLGPGPTTLYEQYF.

This chain connects TRBV27 to TRBJ2-2; 11 nucleotides align to TRBD2. This CDR3 is 16 amino acids long. V shed 6 bases and J 6 bases; nucleotides not matched to a gene: 9. Germline CDR1 is MNHEY and CDR2 is SMNVEV (reference sequence). This chain's CDR3 is CASRGLAEVVAGELFF. DNA for the CDR3: TGTGCCAGCAGGGGACTAGCGGAGGTAGTGGCCGGGGAGCTGTTTTTT.

V gene TRBV29-1 combines with J gene TRBJ1-2, with TRBD1 as a possible D gene (6 bases). The CDR3 runs to 11 residues. V lost 7 bases, J lost 6 bases, and 12 bases lay in between. The germline CDR1 and CDR2 sequences are SQVTM and ANQGSEA. The CDR3 bases are TGCAGCGGGCGGACAGAGGATGGCTACACCTTC. Amino acid sequence: CSGRTEDGYTF. Looking up the rest from reference TRBV29-1 and TRBJ1-2 gives the full variable domain: SAVISQKPSRDICQRGTSLTIQCQVDSQVTMMFWYRQQPGQSLTLIATANQGSEATYESGFVIDKFPISRPNLTFSTLTVSNMSPEDSSIYLCSGRTEDGYTFGSGTRLTVV.

This chain joins TRBV20-1 and TRBJ1-5; possible D gene TRBD1, 5 bases. Trimming removed 0 bases at V and 5 bases at J, with 8 bases between. The CDR3 length is 13 residues. Germline V gene lookup returns CDR1 DFQATT and CDR2 SNEGSKA (reference sequence). CDR3 amino acids: CSAREIGDQPQHF. CDR3 nucleotides: TGCAGTGCTAGAGAAATAGGGGATCAGCCCCAGCATTTT.

The rearrangement uses TRBV29-1 and TRBJ2-2; 9 bases line up with TRBD1. Germline values: CDR1 SQVTM, CDR2 ANQGSEA. This CDR3 is built from 17 residues. V was clipped by 0 bases and J by 4 bases; unmatched bases: 9. For the CDR3, the DNA is TGCAGCGTTGAAGATCGAACAGGGGGCTATGGCACCGGGGAGCTGTTTTTT. Protein: CSVEDRTGGYGTGELFF.

Only one count was recorded for this clonotype. This chain connects TRBV5-4 to TRBJ2-2; D may be TRBD1 (6 bases). This CDR3 comprises 15 residues. CDR1 and CDR2 (germline): SGHNT, YYREEE (reference sequence). V was shortened by 5 bases and J by 4 bases, with 15 bases between the two germline ends. The CDR3: CASSHNRESTGELFF. CDR3 nucleotide sequence: TGTGCCAGCAGTCATAACAGGGAAAGCACCGGGGAGCTGTTTTTT.

This chain joins TRBV19 and TRBJ2-7, with 7 bases matching TRBD1. The CDR3 is made up of 15 amino acids. Germline V gene lookup returns CDR1 LNHDA and CDR2 SQIVND (reference sequence). The V segment lost 5 bases and the J segment 2 bases; nucleotides outside the gene matches: 9. CDR3 in amino acids: CASSPEQGLTYEQYF. The CDR3 nucleotides are TGTGCCAGTAGTCCGGAACAGGGGTTAACCTACGAGCAGTACTTC. Looking up the rest from reference TRBV19 and TRBJ2-7 gives the full variable domain: DGGITQSPKYLFRKEGQNVTLSCEQNLNHDAMYWYRQDPGQGLRLIYYSQIVNDFQKGDIAEGYSVSREKKESFPLTVTSAQKNPTAFYLCASSPEQGLTYEQYFGPGTRLTVT.

This clonotype was picked up one time. The chain carries TRBV7-9 and TRBJ2-2; no definite D call. This CDR3 is 12 amino acids long. Trimming took 3 bases from V and 7 from J, leaving 6 bases between them. CDR1 and CDR2 from the germline V gene are SEHNR and FQNEAQ (reference sequence). CDR3 sequence: CASSFSIGELFF. The CDR3 DNA reads as TGTGCCAGCAGCTTCAGCATCGGGGAGCTGTTTTTT.

V is TRBV27 and J is TRBJ2-1; 9 bases are a match to TRBD2. This CDR3 has 16 amino acids. The germline V gene has CDR1 MNHEY and CDR2 SMNVEV (reference sequence). V was clipped by 0 bases and J by 2 bases; unmatched bases: 2. CDR3 nucleotide sequence: TGTGCCAGCAGTTTATCGACTAGCGGAGCCTACAATGAGCAGTTCTTC. The encoded protein is CASSLSTSGAYNEQFF.

CDR3 region: CASSLGLNQPQHF. The CDR3 DNA follows: TGTGCCAGCAGCTTAGGTCTCAATCAGCCCCAGCATTTT. The rearrangement links TRBV13 to TRBJ1-5; D not certain. V lost 0 bases and J lost 3, with 3 bases in between. CDR1 PRHDT and CDR2 FYEKMQ come from the germline V gene (reference sequence). The CDR3 loop spans 13 amino acids.

V and J are TRBV7-2 and TRBJ2-2; tentatively, D is TRBD2 (6 bases). Germline CDR1 is SGHTA and CDR2 is FQGNSA. CDR3 length: 18 residues. V was pared by 1 base and J by 0 bases, with 15 bases between. The chain's CDR3 is CASSLEEVGLTNTGELFF. CDR3 nucleotides: TGTGCCAGCAGCTTAGAGGAAGTAGGACTAACGAACACCGGGGAGCTGTTTTTT.

The rearrangement joins TRBV4-3 to TRBJ2-7; TRBD2 agrees at 7 bases. V trimming: 0 bases; J trimming: 4 bases; junction bases outside the gene matches: 9. CDR1 LGHNA and CDR2 YSLEER come from the germline V gene. CDR3 size: 16 residues. This CDR3 reads CASSQEEREVGYEQYF. DNA of the CDR3: TGCGCCAGCAGCCAAGAAGAGCGGGAAGTAGGTTACGAGCAGTACTTC.

The rearrangement uses TRBV25-1 and TRBJ2-3, with TRBD2 matching 8 bases. The CDR3 has 15 residues. Germline V gene lookup returns CDR1 MGHDK and CDR2 SYGVNS. V shed 8 bases and J 1 base; nucleotides not matched to a gene: 8. CDR3 loop: CASFGRAGGTDTQYF. The CDR3 DNA reads as TGTGCCAGCTTCGGGAGGGCCGGGGGCACAGATACGCAGTATTTT. Full variable domain (outside the CDR3, taken from reference TRBV25-1 and TRBJ2-3): EADIYQTPRYLVIGTGKKITLECSQTMGHDKMYWYQQDPGMELHLIHYSYGVNSTEKGDLSSESTVSRIRTEHFPLTLESARPSHTSQYLCASFGRAGGTDTQYFGPGTRLTVL.

Only one count was recorded for this clonotype. The rearrangement uses TRBV3-1 and TRBJ1-1; D unclear. Trimming cost V 0 bases and J 0 bases, with 8 bases left between them. The CDR3 covers 15 residues. CDR1 and CDR2 from the germline V gene are LGHDT and YNNKEL (reference sequence). The CDR3 reads CASSQELSLNTEAFF. The CDR3, as DNA: TGTGCCAGCAGCCAAGAGCTCTCCCTGAACACTGAAGCTTTCTTT.

The chain has TRBV10-3 and TRBJ2-1; TRBD2 matches 15 bases. The germline CDR1 and CDR2 sequences are ENHRY and SYGVKD. J was trimmed by 9 bases and V by 2 bases; bases with no gene match: 2. The CDR3 loop spans 15 amino acids. This chain's CDR3 is CAISEPGLAGGEQFF. CDR3 DNA: TGTGCCATCAGTGAGCCGGGACTAGCGGGGGGTGAGCAGTTCTTC.

This sequence joins TRBV15 and TRBJ1-1; D not certain. Germline V gene data show CDR1 as LNHNV and CDR2 as YYDKDF (reference sequence). V was cut by 0 bases and J by 3 bases, with 17 bases left in between. The CDR3 contains 17 residues. The CDR3: CATSRDLNRPRDTEAFF. In nucleotides, the CDR3 is TGTGCCACCAGCAGAGATCTTAATAGACCCCGGGACACTGAAGCTTTCTTT.

The rearrangement uses TRBV15 and TRBJ2-7; a weak D match, TRBD1 (5 bases). The CDR3 loop spans 13 amino acids. Germline V gene data show CDR1 as LNHNV and CDR2 as YYDKDF (reference sequence). V was shortened by 3 bases and J by 6 bases, with 12 bases between the two germline ends. CDR3 coding DNA: TGTGCCACCAGCAGGGTCCCAGGGCCCGAGCAGTACTTC. It codes for CATSRVPGPEQYF.

J is TRBJ1-2 and V is TRBV12-3 or TRBV12-4, with D maybe TRBD1 (5 bases). The CDR3 totals 16 residues. V was pared by 7 bases and J by 5 bases, with 23 bases between. CDR3 protein: CASISPGRLSEYGYTF. CDR3 bases: TGTGCCAGCATTTCCCCGGGACGCCTGTCTGAGTATGGCTACACCTTC.

The chain carries TRBV7-2 and TRBJ2-7; TRBD2 agrees at 9 bases. Germline CDR1 is SGHTA and CDR2 is FQGNSA. The ends lost 1 base at V and 3 bases at J; junction bases unmatched: 4. CDR3 length: 15 amino acids. The CDR3 protein is CASSLGGRAIYEQYF. The CDR3 DNA follows: TGTGCCAGCAGCTTAGGCGGGAGGGCCATCTACGAGCAGTACTTC.